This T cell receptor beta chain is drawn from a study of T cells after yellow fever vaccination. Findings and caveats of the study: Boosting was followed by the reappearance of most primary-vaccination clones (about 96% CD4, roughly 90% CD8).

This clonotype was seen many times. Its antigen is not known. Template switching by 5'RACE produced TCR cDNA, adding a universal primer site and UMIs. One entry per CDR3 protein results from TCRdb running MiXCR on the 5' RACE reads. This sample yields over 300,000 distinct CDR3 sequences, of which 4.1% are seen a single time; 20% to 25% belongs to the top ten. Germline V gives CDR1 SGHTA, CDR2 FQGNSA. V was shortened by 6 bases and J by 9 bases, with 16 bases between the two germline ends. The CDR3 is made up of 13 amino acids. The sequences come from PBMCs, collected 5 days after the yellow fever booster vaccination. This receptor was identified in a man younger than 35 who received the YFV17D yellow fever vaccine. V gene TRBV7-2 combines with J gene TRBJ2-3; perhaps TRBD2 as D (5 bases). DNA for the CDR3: TGTGCCAGCAGGACGGCCCGTGGAGGCACGCAGTATTTT. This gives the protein CASRTARGGTQYF.